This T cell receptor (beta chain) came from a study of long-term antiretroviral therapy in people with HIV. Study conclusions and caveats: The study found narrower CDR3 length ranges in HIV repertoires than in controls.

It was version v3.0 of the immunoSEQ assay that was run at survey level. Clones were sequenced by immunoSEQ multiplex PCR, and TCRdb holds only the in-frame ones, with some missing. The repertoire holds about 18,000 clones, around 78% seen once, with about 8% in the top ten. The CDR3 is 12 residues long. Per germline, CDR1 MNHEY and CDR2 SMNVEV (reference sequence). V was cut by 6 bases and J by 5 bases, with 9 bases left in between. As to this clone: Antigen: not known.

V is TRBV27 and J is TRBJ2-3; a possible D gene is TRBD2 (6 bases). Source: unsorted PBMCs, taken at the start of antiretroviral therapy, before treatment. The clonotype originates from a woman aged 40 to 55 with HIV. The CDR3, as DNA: TGTGCCAGCAGCGGGGGTGAAGATACGCAGTATTTT. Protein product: CASSGGEDTQYF.